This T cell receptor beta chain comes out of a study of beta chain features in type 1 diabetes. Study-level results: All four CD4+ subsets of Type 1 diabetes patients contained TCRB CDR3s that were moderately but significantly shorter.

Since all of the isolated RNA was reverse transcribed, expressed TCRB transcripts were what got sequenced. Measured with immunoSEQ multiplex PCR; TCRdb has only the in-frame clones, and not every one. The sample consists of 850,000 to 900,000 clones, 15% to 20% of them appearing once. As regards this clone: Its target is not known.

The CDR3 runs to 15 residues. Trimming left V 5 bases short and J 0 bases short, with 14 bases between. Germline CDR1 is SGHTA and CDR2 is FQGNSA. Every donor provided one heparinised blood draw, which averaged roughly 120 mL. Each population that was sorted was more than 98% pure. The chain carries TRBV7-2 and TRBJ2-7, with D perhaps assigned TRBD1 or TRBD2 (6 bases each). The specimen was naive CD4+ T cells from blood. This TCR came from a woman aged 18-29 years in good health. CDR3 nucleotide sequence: TGTGCCAGCAGCCCTGAGAGGGGGGACTCCTACGAGCAGTACTTC. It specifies CASSPERGDSYEQYF.